This T cell receptor beta chain derives from a study of T-cell memory formation after mild COVID-19. MiXCR, run by TCRdb on the 5' RACE reads, gives a single entry per CDR3 protein. The repertoire has 300,000 to 400,000 distinct CDR3 sequences, more than 15% of them found once; the top ten carry 20% to 25%. The CDR3 is 15 amino acids. CDR1 is SGHRS, CDR2 YFSETQ, per germline. Trimming pared 0 bases from V and 0 bases from J, leaving 9 bases between. The chain carries TRBV5-1 and TRBJ1-1; D gene unclear. The sequence came from a man aged 18 to 35 who had mild COVID-19 (a few samples of this study predate the infection). Cell type and time point are not known. The specimen was PBMCs or a T cell subset sorted from them (not recorded which). Here the CDR3 DNA reads TGCGCCAGCAGCTTGGGACGCGTGCTGAACACTGAAGCTTTCTTT. Translation: CASSLGRVLNTEAFF.